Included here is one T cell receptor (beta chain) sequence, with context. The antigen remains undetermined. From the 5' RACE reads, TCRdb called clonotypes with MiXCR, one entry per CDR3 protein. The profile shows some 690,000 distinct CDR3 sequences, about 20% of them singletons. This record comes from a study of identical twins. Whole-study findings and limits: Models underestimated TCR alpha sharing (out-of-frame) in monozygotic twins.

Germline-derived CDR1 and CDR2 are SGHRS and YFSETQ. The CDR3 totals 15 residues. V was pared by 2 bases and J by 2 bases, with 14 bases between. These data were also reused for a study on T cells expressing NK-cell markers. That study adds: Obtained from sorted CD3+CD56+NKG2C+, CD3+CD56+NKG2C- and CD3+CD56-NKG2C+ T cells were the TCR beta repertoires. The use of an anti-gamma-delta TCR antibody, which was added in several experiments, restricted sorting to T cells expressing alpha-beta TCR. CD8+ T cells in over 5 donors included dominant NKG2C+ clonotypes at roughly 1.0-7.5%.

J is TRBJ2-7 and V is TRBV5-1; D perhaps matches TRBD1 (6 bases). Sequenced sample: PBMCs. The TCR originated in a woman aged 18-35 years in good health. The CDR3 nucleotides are TGCGCCAGCAGCTTTAGCACCCGGGACACCTACGAGCAGTACTTC. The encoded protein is CASSFSTRDTYEQYF.